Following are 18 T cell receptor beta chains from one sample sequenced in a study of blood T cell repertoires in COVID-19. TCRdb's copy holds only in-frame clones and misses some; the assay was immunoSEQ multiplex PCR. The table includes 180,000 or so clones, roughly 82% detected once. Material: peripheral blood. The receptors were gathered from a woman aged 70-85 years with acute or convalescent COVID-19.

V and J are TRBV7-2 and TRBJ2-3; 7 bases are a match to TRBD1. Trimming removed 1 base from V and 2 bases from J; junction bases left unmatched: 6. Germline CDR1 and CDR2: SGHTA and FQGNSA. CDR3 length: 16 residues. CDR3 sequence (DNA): TGTGCCAGCAGCTTAGGGTCCGGGACAGCCACAGATACGCAGTATTTT. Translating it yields CASSLGSGTATDTQYF. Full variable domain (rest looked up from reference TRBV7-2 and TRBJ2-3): GAGVSQSPSNKVTEKGKDVELRCDPISGHTALYWYRQSLGQGLEFLIYFQGNSAPDKSGLPSDRFSAERTGGSVSTLTIQRTQQEDSAVYLCASSLGSGTATDTQYFGPGTRLTVL.

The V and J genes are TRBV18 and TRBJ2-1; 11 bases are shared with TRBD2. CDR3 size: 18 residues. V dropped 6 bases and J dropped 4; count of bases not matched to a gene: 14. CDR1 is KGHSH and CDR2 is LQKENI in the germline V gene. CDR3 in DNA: TGTGCCAGCTCCCAAAACAGGGGAACTAGCGGGAGATACAATGAGCAGTTCTTC. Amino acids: CASSQNRGTSGRYNEQFF. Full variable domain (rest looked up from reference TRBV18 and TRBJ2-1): NAGVMQNPRHLVRRRGQEARLRCSPMKGHSHVYWYRQLPEEGLKFMVYLQKENIIDESGMPKERFSAEFPKEGPSILRIQQVVRGDSAAYFCASSQNRGTSGRYNEQFFGPGTRLTVL.

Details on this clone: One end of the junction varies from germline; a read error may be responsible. The CDR3: CASSPDRGHGSDQPQHF. CDR3 nucleotide sequence: TGTGCCAGTAGCCCGGACAGGGGGCATGGTAGCGATCAGCCCCAGCATTTT. J is TRBJ1-5 and V is TRBV19; 11 bases are a match to TRBD1. The CDR3 contains 17 residues. CDR1 and CDR2 (germline): LNHDA, SQIVND (reference sequence).

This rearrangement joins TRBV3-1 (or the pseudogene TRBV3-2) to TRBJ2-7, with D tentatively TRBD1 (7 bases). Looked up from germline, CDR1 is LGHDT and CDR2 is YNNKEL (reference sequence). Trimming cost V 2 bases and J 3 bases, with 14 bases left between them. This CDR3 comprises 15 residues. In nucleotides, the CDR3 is TGTGCCAGCAGCCAAAAGACAGGGAGGAACTACGAGCAGTACTTC. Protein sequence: CASSQKTGRNYEQYF.

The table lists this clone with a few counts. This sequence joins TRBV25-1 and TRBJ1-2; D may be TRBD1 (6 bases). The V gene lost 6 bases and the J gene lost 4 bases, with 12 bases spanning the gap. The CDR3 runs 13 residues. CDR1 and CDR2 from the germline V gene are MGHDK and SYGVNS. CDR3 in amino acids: CASRPGTPYGYTF. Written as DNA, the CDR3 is TGTGCCAGCAGACCTGGGACACCCTATGGCTACACCTTC.

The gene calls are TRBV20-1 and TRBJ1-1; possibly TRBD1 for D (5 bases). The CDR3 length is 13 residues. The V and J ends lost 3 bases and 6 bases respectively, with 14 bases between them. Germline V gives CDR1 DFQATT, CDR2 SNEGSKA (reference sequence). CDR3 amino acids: CSASNPGIPEAFF. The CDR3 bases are TGCAGTGCTAGTAACCCAGGGATCCCTGAAGCTTTCTTT.

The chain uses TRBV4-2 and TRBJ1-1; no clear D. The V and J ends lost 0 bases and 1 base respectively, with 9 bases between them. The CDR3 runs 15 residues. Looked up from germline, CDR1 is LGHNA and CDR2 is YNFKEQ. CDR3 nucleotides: TGTGCCAGCAGCCAAGATCTGGCAGGGAACACTGAAGCTTTCTTT. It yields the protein CASSQDLAGNTEAFF.

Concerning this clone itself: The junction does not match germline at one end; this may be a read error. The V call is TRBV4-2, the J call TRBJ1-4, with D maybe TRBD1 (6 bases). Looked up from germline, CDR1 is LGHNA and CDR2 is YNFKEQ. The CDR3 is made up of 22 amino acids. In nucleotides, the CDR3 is TGTGCCAGGAGCCAAGACGCTCCCCGAGGGGGGGCTATTCCTCCAACTAATGAAAAACTGTTTTTT. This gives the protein CARSQDAPRGGAIPPTNEKLFF.

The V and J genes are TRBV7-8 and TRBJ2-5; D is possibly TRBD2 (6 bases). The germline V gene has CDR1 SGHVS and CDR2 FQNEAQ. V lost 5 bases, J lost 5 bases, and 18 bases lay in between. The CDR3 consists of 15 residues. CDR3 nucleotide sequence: TGTGCCAGCAGCGCAACCACGTGGGGGGTGGAGACCCAGTACTTC. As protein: CASSATTWGVETQYF. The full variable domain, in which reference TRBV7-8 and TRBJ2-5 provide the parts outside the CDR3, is GAGVSQSPRYKVAKRGQDVALRCDPISGHVSLFWYQQALGQGPEFLTYFQNEAQLDKSGLPSDRFFAERPEGSVSTLKIQRTQQEDSAVYLCASSATTWGVETQYFGPGTRLLVL.

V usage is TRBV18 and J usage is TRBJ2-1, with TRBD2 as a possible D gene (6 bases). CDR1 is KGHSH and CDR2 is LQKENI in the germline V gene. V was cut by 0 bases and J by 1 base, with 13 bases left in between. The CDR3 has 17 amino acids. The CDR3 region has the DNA TGTGCCAGCTCACCACCGGCTAGCGACAATTCCTACAATGAGCAGTTCTTC. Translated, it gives CASSPPASDNSYNEQFF.

Here the CDR3 DNA reads TGCGCCAGCAGCTCCCTAGGGGGCAGGAGCTCCTACGAGCAGTACTTC. Its translation: CASSSLGGRSSYEQYF. The chain is built from TRBV5-1 and TRBJ2-7, with 7 bases fitting TRBD1. After removal of 3 bases from V and 0 bases from J, the junction contained 9 bases not matched to a gene. The CDR3 length is 16 residues. The V gene's germline CDR1 is SGHRS and CDR2 YFSETQ.

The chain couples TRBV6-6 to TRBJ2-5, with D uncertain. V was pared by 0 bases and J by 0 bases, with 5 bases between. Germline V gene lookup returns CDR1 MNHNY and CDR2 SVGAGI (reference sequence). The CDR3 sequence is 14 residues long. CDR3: CASSYSPDQETQYF. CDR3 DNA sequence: TGTGCCAGCAGTTACTCGCCGGACCAAGAGACCCAGTACTTC.

CDR3 in DNA: TGTGCCAGCAGCCCCCTGAGCTCCTACAATGAGCAGTTCTTC. As protein: CASSPLSSYNEQFF. The chain recombines TRBV7-2 with TRBJ2-1, with unresolved D. Per germline, CDR1 SGHTA and CDR2 FQGNSA. Trimming took 5 bases from V and 0 from J, leaving 8 bases between them. CDR3 length: 14 amino acids.

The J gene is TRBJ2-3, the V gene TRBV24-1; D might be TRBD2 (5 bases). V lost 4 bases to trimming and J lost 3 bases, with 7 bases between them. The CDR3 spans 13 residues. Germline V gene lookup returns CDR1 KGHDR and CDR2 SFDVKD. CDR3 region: CATSEPGTDTQYF. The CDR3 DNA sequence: TGTGCCACCAGTGAGCCGGGAACAGATACGCAGTATTTT.

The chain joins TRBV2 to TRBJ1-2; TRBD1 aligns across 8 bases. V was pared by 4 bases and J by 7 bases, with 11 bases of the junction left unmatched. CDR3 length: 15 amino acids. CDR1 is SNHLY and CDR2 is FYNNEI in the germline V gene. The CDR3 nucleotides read TGTGCCAGCAGTGGCGCCCTAGGAACAGGGGGTGGCTACACCTTC. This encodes CASSGALGTGGGYTF.

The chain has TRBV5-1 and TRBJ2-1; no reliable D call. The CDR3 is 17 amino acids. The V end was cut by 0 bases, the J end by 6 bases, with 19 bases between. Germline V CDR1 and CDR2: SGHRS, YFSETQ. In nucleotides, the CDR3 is TGCGCCAGCAGCTTGGACCGGCGGCACCGCGTCGGCAATGAGCAGTTCTTC. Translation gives CASSLDRRHRVGNEQFF.

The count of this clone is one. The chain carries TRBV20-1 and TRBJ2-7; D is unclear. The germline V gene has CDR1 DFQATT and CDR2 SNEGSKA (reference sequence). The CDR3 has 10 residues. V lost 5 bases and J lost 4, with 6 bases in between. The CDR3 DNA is TGCAGTGCTGGCTCATACGAGCAGTACTTC. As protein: CSAGSYEQYF.

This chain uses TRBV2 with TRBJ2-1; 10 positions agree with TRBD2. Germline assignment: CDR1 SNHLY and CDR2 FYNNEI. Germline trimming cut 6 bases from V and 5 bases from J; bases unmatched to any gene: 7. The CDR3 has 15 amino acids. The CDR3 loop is CASRDPGLANNEQFF. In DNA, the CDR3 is TGTGCCAGCAGGGACCCGGGACTAGCGAACAATGAGCAGTTCTTC.